The rows below give T cell receptor beta chains drawn from one sample of a study of Ad26.COV2.S vaccination and SARS-CoV-2 variants. Generated by immunoSEQ multiplex PCR, the TCRdb table keeps only in-frame clones and is missing some. Here the sample spans a few hundred thousand clones, roughly 91% being singletons. Sample: peripheral blood, taken in a trial of Ad26.COV2.S vaccine versus placebo. The receptors here all came from a person between 18 and 60 years old who received the Ad26.COV2.S COVID-19 vaccine or a placebo. CDR3s include the opening cysteine and the closing phenylalanine or tryptophan. Each record gives: J gene, clone size, D gene, CDR3 length, V gene, CDR3 DNA, CDR3 protein. The D gene is left open where the match is weak. Where a row states a size, it is once, few, many or the class of an expanded clone; other rows omit it.

TRBJ1-5 | - | - | 16 | TRBV30 | TGTGCCTGGAGTGTTCGGGGCTATTATAGCAATCAGCCCCAGCATTTT | CAWSVRGYYSNQPQHF
TRBJ2-7 | - | TRBD2 | 14 | TRBV3-1/TRBV3-2 | TGTGCCAGCAGCAACAAGCGGGGGGCCTACGAGCAGTACTTC | CASSNKRGAYEQYF
TRBJ1-3 | once | - | 12 | TRBV30 | TGTGCCTGGACAGGGGTAGGAAACACCATATATTTT | CAWTGVGNTIYF
TRBJ2-1 | - | TRBD1 | 16 | TRBV3-1/TRBV3-2 | TGTGCCAGCAGCCAGCTCTCGGGACAGGGGCACAATGAGCAGTTCTTC | CASSQLSGQGHNEQFF
TRBJ2-6 | - | - | 15 | TRBV5-1 | TGCGCCAGCAGCTTCGGGGCGCCTGGGGCCAACGTCCTGACTTTC | CASSFGAPGANVLTF
TRBJ2-2 | - | TRBD2 | 16 | TRBV5-1 | TGCGCCAGCAGCTTGGAAAATAGCGGGGCCACCGGGGAGCTGTTTTTT | CASSLENSGATGELFF
TRBJ2-1 | - | - | 16 | TRBV27 | TGTGCCAGCAGTTTATCGGCGGGGGCCTCCTACAATGAGCAGTTCTTC | CASSLSAGASYNEQFF
TRBJ2-3 | - | TRBD2 | 14 | TRBV6-4 | TGTGCCAGCAGTGAAACTAGCGGCACAGATACGCAGTATTTT | CASSETSGTDTQYF
TRBJ1-2 | - | TRBD1 | 16 | TRBV15 | TGTGCCACCAGCAGAGACTCACAGGGGCTCCTGCAAGGCTACACCTTC | CATSRDSQGLLQGYTF
TRBJ2-5 | - | - | 15 | TRBV21-1 | TGTGCCAGCAGCACAGGAGGACAGGGTCAAGAGACCCAGTACTTC | CASSTGGQGQETQYF
TRBJ2-5 | once | TRBD2 | 17 | TRBV3-1/TRBV3-2 | TGTGCCAGCAGCCAAAGAGGGGGACTAGCGGGGGAAGAGACCCAGTACTTC | CASSQRGGLAGEETQYF
TRBJ1-2 | - | - | 13 | TRBV3-1/TRBV3-2 | TGTGCCAGCAGCCTCCTGGGGTTCTATGGCTACACCTTC | CASSLLGFYGYTF